The present entry profiles one T cell receptor beta chain with its context. Its cognate antigen is unknown. Deletions cut 3 bases from V and 3 bases from J, with 9 bases between. Germline V gene lookup returns CDR1 SGDLS and CDR2 YYNGEE. The CDR3 loop spans 13 amino acids. This sample is drawn from a study of PD-L1 blockade in urothelial cancer. Study details: At 3 weeks after treatment start (second dose) and again at 6 weeks, blood was analyzed. Median T cell yield per blood sample was about 140,000 cells.

Spiking of synthetic TCR analog templates was performed in each PCR. The data were produced by immunoSEQ multiplex PCR, yet TCRdb's version contains in-frame clones alone and is incomplete. Found here are some 30,000 clones, over 80% of them singletons; the top ten hold 3% to 4%. Study-level points and caveats: Clones that were tumor-associated expanded more in the blood of durable-benefit patients at 3 weeks.

The gene calls are TRBV9 and TRBJ1-1, with unresolved D. The source of this sequence is a man aged 45-65 years with urothelial cancer. The material was PBMCs, obtained around atezolizumab (anti-PD-L1) treatment. DNA of the CDR3: TGTGCCAGCAGCGCCTGGTCGGACACTGAAGCTTTCTTT. Its protein is CASSAWSDTEAFF.